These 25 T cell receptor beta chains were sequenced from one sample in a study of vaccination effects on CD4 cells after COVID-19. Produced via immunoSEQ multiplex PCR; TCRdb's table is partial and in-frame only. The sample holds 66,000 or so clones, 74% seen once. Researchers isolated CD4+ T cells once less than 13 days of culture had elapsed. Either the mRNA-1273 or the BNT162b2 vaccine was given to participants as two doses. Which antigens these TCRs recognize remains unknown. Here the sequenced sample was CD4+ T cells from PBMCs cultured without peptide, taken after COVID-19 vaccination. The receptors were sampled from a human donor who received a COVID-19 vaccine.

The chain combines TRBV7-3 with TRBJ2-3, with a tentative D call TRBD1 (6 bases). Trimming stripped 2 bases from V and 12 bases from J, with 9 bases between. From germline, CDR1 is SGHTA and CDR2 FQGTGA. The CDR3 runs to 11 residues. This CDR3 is CASSLGTIQYF. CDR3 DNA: TGTGCCAGCAGCTTAGGGACAATTCAGTATTTT.

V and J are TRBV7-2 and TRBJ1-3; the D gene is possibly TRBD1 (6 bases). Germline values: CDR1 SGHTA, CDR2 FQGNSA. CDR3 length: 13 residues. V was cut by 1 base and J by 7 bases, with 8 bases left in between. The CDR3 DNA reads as TGTGCCAGCAGCTTAGTACAGGGTAACACCATATATTTT. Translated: CASSLVQGNTIYF.

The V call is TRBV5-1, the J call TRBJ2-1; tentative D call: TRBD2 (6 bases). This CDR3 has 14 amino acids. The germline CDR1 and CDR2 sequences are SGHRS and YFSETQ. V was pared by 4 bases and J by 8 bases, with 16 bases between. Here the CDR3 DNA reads TGCGCCAGCAGCGAGAGACTAGGGAACGATGAGCAGTTCTTC. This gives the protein CASSERLGNDEQFF.

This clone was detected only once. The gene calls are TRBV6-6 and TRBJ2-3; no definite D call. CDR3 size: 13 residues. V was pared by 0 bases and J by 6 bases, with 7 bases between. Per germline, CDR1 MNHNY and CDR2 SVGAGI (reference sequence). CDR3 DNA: TGTGCCAGCAGTTACTCGAAATGGGATACGCAGTATTTT. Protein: CASSYSKWDTQYF.

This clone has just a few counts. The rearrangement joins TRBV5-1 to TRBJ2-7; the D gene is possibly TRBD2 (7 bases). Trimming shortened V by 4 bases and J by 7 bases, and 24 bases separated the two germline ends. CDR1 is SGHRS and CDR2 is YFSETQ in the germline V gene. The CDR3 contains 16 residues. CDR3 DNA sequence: TGCGCCAGCAGCCCCCTTGGCGGGGGCGCCCCGTGGGAGCAGTACGTC. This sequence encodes CASSPLGGGAPWEQYV.

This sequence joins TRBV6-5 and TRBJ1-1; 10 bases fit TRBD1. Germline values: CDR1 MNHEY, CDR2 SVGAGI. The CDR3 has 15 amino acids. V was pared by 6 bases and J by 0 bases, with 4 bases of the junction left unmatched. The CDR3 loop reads CASRGQGLMNTEAFF. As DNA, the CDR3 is TGTGCCAGCAGGGGACAGGGGTTGATGAACACTGAAGCTTTCTTT.

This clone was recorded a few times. The CDR3 DNA reads TGTGCCAGCAGCGCTCTATTCAGCTCCTACAATGAGCAGTTCTTC. Residues: CASSALFSSYNEQFF. The chain is built from TRBV11-2 and TRBJ2-1; D unclear. The CDR3 length is 15 residues. CDR1 and CDR2 from the germline V gene are SGHAT and FQNNGV. The V end lost 5 bases, the J end lost 0 bases, and 11 bases lay between the germline ends.

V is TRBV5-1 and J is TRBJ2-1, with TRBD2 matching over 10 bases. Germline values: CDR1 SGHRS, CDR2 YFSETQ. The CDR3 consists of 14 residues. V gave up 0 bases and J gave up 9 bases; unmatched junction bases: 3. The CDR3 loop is CASSLASSGGEQFF. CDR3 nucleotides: TGCGCCAGCAGCTTGGCGTCTAGCGGGGGTGAGCAGTTCTTC.

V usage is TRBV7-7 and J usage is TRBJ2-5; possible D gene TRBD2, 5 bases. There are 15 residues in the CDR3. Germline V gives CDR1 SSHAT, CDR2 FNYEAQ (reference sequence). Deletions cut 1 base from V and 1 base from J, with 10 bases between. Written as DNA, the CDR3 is TGTGCCAGCAGCTTAGGTCCGGGGATCCAAGAGACCCAGTACTTC. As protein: CASSLGPGIQETQYF.

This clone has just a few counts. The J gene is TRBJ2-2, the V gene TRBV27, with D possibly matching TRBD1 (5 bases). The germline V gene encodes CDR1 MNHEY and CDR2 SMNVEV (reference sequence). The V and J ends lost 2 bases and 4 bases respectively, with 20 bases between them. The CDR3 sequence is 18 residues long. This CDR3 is CASSLLLVSDSSTGELFF. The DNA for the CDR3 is TGTGCCAGCAGTTTACTTTTGGTATCCGACAGCAGCACCGGGGAGCTGTTTTTT.

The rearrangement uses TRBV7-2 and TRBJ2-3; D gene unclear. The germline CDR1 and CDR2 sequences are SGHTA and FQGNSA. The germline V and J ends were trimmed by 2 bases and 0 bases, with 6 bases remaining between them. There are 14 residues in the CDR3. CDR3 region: CASSLFQSTDTQYF. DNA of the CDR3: TGTGCCAGCAGCTTATTCCAGAGCACAGATACGCAGTATTTT.

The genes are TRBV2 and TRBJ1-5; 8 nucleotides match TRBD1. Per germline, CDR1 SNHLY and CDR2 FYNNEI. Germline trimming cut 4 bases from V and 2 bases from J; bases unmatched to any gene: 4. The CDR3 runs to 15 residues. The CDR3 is CASSAQTGGNQPQHF. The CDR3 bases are TGTGCCAGCAGTGCTCAGACAGGGGGCAATCAGCCCCAGCATTTT.

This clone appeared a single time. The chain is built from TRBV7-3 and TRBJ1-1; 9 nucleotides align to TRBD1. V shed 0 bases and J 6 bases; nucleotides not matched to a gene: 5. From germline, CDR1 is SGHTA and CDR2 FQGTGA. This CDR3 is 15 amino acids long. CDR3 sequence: CASSLTGQGPPEAFF. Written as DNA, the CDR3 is TGTGCCAGCAGCTTAACGGGACAGGGCCCTCCTGAAGCTTTCTTT.

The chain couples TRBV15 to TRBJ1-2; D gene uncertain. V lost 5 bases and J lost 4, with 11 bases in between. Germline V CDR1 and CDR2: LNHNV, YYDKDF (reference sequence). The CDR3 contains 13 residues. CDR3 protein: CATSWESVYGYTF. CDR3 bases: TGTGCCACCAGCTGGGAGTCTGTCTATGGCTACACCTTC.

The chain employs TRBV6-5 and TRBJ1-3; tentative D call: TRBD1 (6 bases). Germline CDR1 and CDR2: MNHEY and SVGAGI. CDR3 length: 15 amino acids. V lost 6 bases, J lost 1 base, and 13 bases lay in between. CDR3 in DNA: TGTGCCAGCAGCCGGCAGGGGATTTCTGGAAACACCATATATTTT. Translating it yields CASSRQGISGNTIYF.

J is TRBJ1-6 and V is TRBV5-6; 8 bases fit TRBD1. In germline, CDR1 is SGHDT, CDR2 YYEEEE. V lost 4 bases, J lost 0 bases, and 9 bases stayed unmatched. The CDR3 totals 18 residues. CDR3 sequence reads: CASSPRDRSSSYNSPLHF. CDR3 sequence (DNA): TGTGCCAGCAGCCCACGGGACAGGTCGAGCTCCTATAATTCACCCCTCCACTTT.

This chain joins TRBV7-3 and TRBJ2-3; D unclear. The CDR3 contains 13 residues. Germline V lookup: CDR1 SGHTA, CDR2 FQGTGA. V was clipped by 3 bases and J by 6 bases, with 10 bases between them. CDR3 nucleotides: TGTGCCAGCAGCTTCGACCCCGCGGATACGCAGTATTTT. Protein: CASSFDPADTQYF.

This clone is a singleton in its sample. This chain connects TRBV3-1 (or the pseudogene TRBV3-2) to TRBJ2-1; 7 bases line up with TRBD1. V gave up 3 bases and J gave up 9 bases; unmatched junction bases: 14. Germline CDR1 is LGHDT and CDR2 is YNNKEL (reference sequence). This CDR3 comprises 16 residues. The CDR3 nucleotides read TGTGCCAGCAGCCAGATGCCGGGACAGCAATATAGTGAGCAGTTCTTC. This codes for CASSQMPGQQYSEQFF.

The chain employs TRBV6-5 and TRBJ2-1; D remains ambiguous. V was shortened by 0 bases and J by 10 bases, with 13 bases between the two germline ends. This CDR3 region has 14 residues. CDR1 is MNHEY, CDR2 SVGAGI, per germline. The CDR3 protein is CASSYSTFNGEQFF. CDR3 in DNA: TGTGCCAGCAGTTACTCGACTTTTAACGGCGAGCAGTTCTTC.

This chain's CDR3 is CAISERQGTNNEQFF. In DNA, the CDR3 is TGTGCCATCAGTGAGCGTCAGGGGACCAACAATGAGCAGTTCTTC. The chain recombines TRBV10-3 with TRBJ2-1; perhaps TRBD1 as D (6 bases). The CDR3 sequence is 15 residues long. Trimming took off 2 bases at V and 5 bases at J, with 13 bases between the two ends. CDR1 and CDR2 (germline): ENHRY, SYGVKD.

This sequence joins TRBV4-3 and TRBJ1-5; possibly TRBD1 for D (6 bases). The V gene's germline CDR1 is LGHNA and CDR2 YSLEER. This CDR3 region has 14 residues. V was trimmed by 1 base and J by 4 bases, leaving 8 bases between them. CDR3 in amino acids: CASSQGQGNQPQHF. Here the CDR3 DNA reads TGCGCCAGCAGCCAAGGCCAGGGGAATCAGCCCCAGCATTTT.

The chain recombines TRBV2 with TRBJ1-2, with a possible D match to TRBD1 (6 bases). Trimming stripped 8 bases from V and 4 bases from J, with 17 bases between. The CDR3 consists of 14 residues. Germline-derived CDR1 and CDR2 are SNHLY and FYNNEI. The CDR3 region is CASVRWGASYGYTF. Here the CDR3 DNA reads TGTGCCAGCGTACGCTGGGGGGCGTCCTATGGCTACACCTTC.

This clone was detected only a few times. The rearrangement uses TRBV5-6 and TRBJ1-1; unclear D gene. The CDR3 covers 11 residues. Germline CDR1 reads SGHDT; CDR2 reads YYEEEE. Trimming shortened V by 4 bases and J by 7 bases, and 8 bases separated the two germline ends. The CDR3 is CASSQYSEAFF. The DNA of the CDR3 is TGTGCCAGCAGCCAGTACAGTGAAGCTTTCTTT. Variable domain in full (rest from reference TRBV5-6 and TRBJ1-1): DAGVTQSPTHLIKTRGQQVTLRCSPKSGHDTVSWYQQALGQGPQFIFQYYEEEERQRGNFPDRFSGHQFPNYSSELNVNALLLGDSALYLCASSQYSEAFFGQGTRLTVV.

The CDR3 sequence is CASSHGLNTEAFF. CDR3 coding DNA: TGTGCCAGCAGCCACGGGCTGAACACTGAAGCTTTCTTT. J is TRBJ1-1 and V is TRBV14; D is unresolved. CDR3 length: 13 amino acids. CDR1 and CDR2 from the germline V gene are SGHDN and FVKESK. V lost 3 bases and J lost 0, with 5 bases in between.

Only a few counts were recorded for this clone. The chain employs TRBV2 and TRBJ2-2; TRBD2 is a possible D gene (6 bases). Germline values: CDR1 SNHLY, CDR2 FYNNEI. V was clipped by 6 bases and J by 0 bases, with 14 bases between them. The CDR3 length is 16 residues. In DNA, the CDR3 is TGTGCCAGCAGGACTAGGGCCGACGCGAACACCGGGGAGCTGTTTTTT. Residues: CASRTRADANTGELFF. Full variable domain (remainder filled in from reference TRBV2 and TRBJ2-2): EPEVTQTPSHQVTQMGQEVILRCVPISNHLYFYWYRQILGQKVEFLVSFYNNEISEKSEIFDDQFSVERPDGSNFTLKIRSTKLEDSAMYFCASRTRADANTGELFFGEGSRLTVL.